A single sample is the source of the 32 T cell receptor beta chains below, sequenced in a study of blood T cell repertoires in COVID-19. Sequenced by immunoSEQ multiplex PCR; TCRdb stores in-frame clones only, minus some. Of 150,000 to 200,000 clones in the sample, around 85% are singletons; the top ten hold under 4.5%. The sample taken for sequencing was peripheral blood. The receptors derive from a woman between 65 and 79 years old with acute or convalescent COVID-19.

This clone appeared once. A junction end diverges from the germline sequence, so it may reflect a read error. J is TRBJ2-2 and V is TRBV7-7; D perhaps matches TRBD1 (5 bases). The CDR3 is 15 residues long. CDR1 is SSHAT, CDR2 FNYEAQ, per germline (reference sequence). The CDR3 nucleotides are TGTGCTAGCAGCTTATACCAGGGAAACACCGGGGAGCTGTTTTTT. The encoded protein is CASSLYQGNTGELFF.

This sequence joins TRBV5-1 and TRBJ1-4; 7 bases line up with TRBD1. V was pared by 10 bases and J by 0 bases, with 9 bases of the junction left unmatched. The CDR3 runs to 15 residues. Germline CDR1 SGHRS, CDR2 YFSETQ. The CDR3 DNA reads TGCGCCGGAACTACAGGGGCTACAACTAATGAAAAACTGTTTTTT. Translated: CAGTTGATTNEKLFF.

The rearrangement joins TRBV18 to TRBJ2-5, with 12 bases matching TRBD1. This CDR3 spans 17 amino acids. The V and J ends lost 3 bases and 1 base, in that order; junction bases with no gene match: 6. Germline CDR1 KGHSH, CDR2 LQKENI. CDR3 nucleotides: TGTGCCAGCTCACCGAGGGGGACAGGGGGCCGCCAAGAGACCCAGTACTTC. It translates to CASSPRGTGGRQETQYF.

The chain couples TRBV7-2 to TRBJ1-6, with no clear D. V lost 1 base to trimming and J lost 13 bases, with 14 bases between them. This CDR3 has 14 amino acids. Germline-derived CDR1 and CDR2 are SGHTA and FQGNSA. DNA of the CDR3: TGTGCCAGCAGCTTAGAAGAGAGGTTCTCCCCCCTCCACTTT. The encoded protein is CASSLEERFSPLHF.

In this sample, this clone turned up once. This chain links TRBV7-2 with TRBJ2-3; TRBD2 agrees at 8 bases. With V trimmed by 5 bases and J by 2 bases, 9 bases remained unmatched. The CDR3 loop spans 16 amino acids. Germline CDR1 reads SGHTA; CDR2 reads FQGNSA. The CDR3 DNA sequence: TGTGCCAGCAGCCTCTGGACGGGGGGGGACACAGATACGCAGTATTTT. This translates into CASSLWTGGDTDTQYF.

The chain uses TRBV6-2 or TRBV6-3 and TRBJ2-1; TRBD2 agrees at 9 bases. The ends lost 3 bases at V and 0 bases at J; junction bases unmatched: 3. The germline gives CDR1 MNHEY, CDR2 SVGEGT. The CDR3 contains 16 residues. CDR3 in DNA: TGTGCCAGCAGTTATCTAGCGGGAACCTCCTACAATGAGCAGTTCTTC. It is translated as CASSYLAGTSYNEQFF.

The chain links TRBV30 to TRBJ2-2; 10 nucleotides line up with TRBD1. V gave up 0 bases and J gave up 6 bases; unmatched junction bases: 4. The CDR3 is 15 amino acids. Germline V gene lookup returns CDR1 GTSNPN and CDR2 SVGIG (reference sequence). CDR3 residues: CAWSVTGTGAGELFF. The CDR3 DNA follows: TGTGCCTGGAGTGTGACCGGGACAGGGGCCGGGGAGCTGTTTTTT. Filled out from reference TRBV30 and TRBJ2-2, the complete variable domain reads SQTIHQWPATLVQPVGSPLSLECTVEGTSNPNLYWYRQAAGRGLQLLFYSVGIGQISSEVPQNLSASRPQDRQFILSSKKLLLSDSGFYLCAWSVTGTGAGELFFGEGSRLTVL.

The rearrangement uses TRBV2 and TRBJ1-5; D ambiguous. Between the trimmed V and J ends, which lost 7 bases and 2 bases, there was a span of 12 bases. This CDR3 is built from 14 residues. CDR1 and CDR2 (germline): SNHLY, FYNNEI. The CDR3 DNA is TGTGCCAGCACCCAGGACGGGGGCAATCAGCCCCAGCATTTT. Protein sequence: CASTQDGGNQPQHF.

V is TRBV19 and J is TRBJ2-5; possible D gene TRBD2, 5 bases. This CDR3 spans 18 amino acids. The V end was cut by 3 bases, the J end by 1 base, with 21 bases between. Looked up from germline, CDR1 is LNHDA and CDR2 is SQIVND (reference sequence). CDR3 sequence reads: CASSIYGQSRGIQETQYF. CDR3 bases: TGTGCCAGTAGTATTTACGGGCAAAGTCGGGGAATCCAAGAGACCCAGTACTTC.

The chain's CDR3 is CASLEGSHLNTEAFF. The DNA for the CDR3 is TGTGCCAGCTTAGAGGGTAGCCACTTAAACACTGAAGCTTTCTTT. The chain has TRBV7-8 and TRBJ1-1, with D hard to call. V lost 8 bases and J 2 bases, leaving 18 bases between the germline ends. Germline V CDR1 and CDR2: SGHVS, FQNEAQ. There are 15 residues in the CDR3.

This chain uses TRBV12-3 or TRBV12-4 with TRBJ2-7, with TRBD2 matching over 7 bases. The CDR3 sequence is 13 residues long. V lost 6 bases and J lost 1; bases outside the gene matches: 3. In nucleotides, the CDR3 is TGTGCCAGCAGGTCTAGCGGTTCCTACGAGCAGTACTTC. It specifies CASRSSGSYEQYF.

The J gene is TRBJ1-6, the V gene TRBV2; weak D call: TRBD1 (6 bases). The CDR3 totals 15 residues. Germline V gene data show CDR1 as SNHLY and CDR2 as FYNNEI. Between the trimmed V and J ends, which lost 1 base and 7 bases, there was a span of 11 bases. CDR3 amino acids: CASSEGGLRNSPLHF. As DNA, the CDR3 is TGTGCCAGCAGTGAAGGGGGGCTCAGGAATTCACCCCTCCACTTT.

The chain carries TRBV18 and TRBJ1-2; possible D gene TRBD1, 6 bases. V lost 4 bases and J 6 bases, leaving 15 bases between the germline ends. This CDR3 has 14 amino acids. The V gene's germline CDR1 is KGHSH and CDR2 LQKENI. The DNA of the CDR3 is TGTGCCAGCTCACTTGCACAGGGTCCCCATGGCTACACCTTC. Protein: CASSLAQGPHGYTF.

This chain connects TRBV7-9 to TRBJ2-7; 8 bases line up with TRBD1. With 3 bases clipped from V and 2 bases from J, the junction kept 3 bases outside the gene matches. Germline assignment: CDR1 SEHNR and CDR2 FQNEAQ (reference sequence). The CDR3 is 14 residues long. CDR3: CASSLGQAPYEQYF. The DNA for the CDR3 is TGTGCCAGCAGCTTGGGACAGGCCCCCTACGAGCAGTACTTC.

V usage is TRBV18 and J usage is TRBJ2-5; D is possibly TRBD1 (6 bases). CDR1 is KGHSH, CDR2 LQKENI, per germline. CDR3 length: 15 residues. V was cut by 3 bases and J by 7 bases, with 18 bases left in between. For the CDR3, the DNA is TGTGCCAGCTCACCGTACAAGGGGGTAATAGGGACCCAGTACTTC. Its translation is CASSPYKGVIGTQYF.

This clone showed up just a few times. This sequence joins TRBV30 and TRBJ1-4; D remains ambiguous. This CDR3 comprises 15 residues. V lost 4 bases, J lost 0 bases, and 12 bases lay in between. Germline lookup yields CDR1 GTSNPN and CDR2 SVGIG (reference sequence). For the CDR3, the DNA is TGTGCCTGGACCGCGGGAATTGCAACTAATGAAAAACTGTTTTTT. Its protein product is CAWTAGIATNEKLFF.

This rearrangement joins TRBV6-5 to TRBJ2-5; D unresolved. The CDR3 covers 13 residues. CDR1 MNHEY and CDR2 SVGAGI come from the germline V gene. Trimming pared 0 bases from V and 4 bases from J, leaving 6 bases between. The CDR3, as DNA: TGTGCCAGCAGTTACTCCTGGAGAGAGACCCAGTACTTC. This codes for CASSYSWRETQYF.

Regarding this clone: One end of the junction is discordant with germline, which a read error may explain. V is TRBV29-1 and J is TRBJ1-1, with D tentatively TRBD1 (6 bases). Germline assignment: CDR1 SQVTM and CDR2 ANQGSEA. The CDR3 runs 13 residues. The CDR3 DNA reads TGCAGCGCCATTGACAGGTTGAACCCTGAAGCTTTCTTT. Protein: CSAIDRLNPEAFF.

The chain couples TRBV24-1 to TRBJ2-7; tentative D call: TRBD2 (5 bases). The ends were cut back, 3 bases at V and 3 bases at J, with 11 bases in the middle. The CDR3 is made up of 14 amino acids. Looked up from germline, CDR1 is KGHDR and CDR2 is SFDVKD. CDR3 in DNA: TGTGCCACCAGTGATGGACGGAGGAGCTACGAGCAGTACTTC. Translated: CATSDGRRSYEQYF.

This clone has a single count. CDR3: CATSRAARENTEAFF. CDR3 nucleotides: TGTGCCACCAGCAGAGCAGCCAGGGAGAACACTGAAGCTTTCTTT. The chain uses TRBV15 and TRBJ1-1, with TRBD1 as a possible D gene (5 bases). The CDR3 spans 15 residues. Per the germline V gene, CDR1 is LNHNV and CDR2 is YYDKDF (reference sequence). V gave up 1 base and J gave up 1 base, with 10 bases separating them.

The chain combines TRBV9 with TRBJ2-2; perhaps TRBD2 as D (5 bases). The CDR3 is 14 amino acids. Germline V gene lookup returns CDR1 SGDLS and CDR2 YYNGEE. Trimming removed 0 bases at V and 5 bases at J, with 8 bases between. CDR3 DNA sequence: TGTGCCAGCAGCGTAGCGGTAGCGACCGGGGAGCTGTTTTTT. It yields the protein CASSVAVATGELFF.

The chain uses TRBV3-1 (or the pseudogene TRBV3-2) and TRBJ2-5, with D possibly TRBD1 on 5 matching bases. This CDR3 region has 17 residues. V was pared by 3 bases and J by 1 base, with 18 bases between. The germline V gene encodes CDR1 LGHDT and CDR2 YNNKEL (reference sequence). This chain's CDR3 is CASSHRSRRGFQETQYF. In nucleotides, the CDR3 is TGTGCCAGCAGCCACCGCAGTAGAAGGGGATTCCAAGAGACCCAGTACTTC.

J is TRBJ1-2 and V is TRBV4-3, with D maybe TRBD1 (6 bases). The CDR3 is 15 residues long. V lost 1 base and J lost 8, with 17 bases in between. The germline gives CDR1 LGHNA, CDR2 YSLEER. CDR3 sequence: CASSQGPGTGKGYTF. The CDR3 coding sequence is TGCGCCAGCAGCCAAGGTCCCGGCACAGGGAAGGGCTACACCTTC.

The chain combines TRBV3-1 (or the pseudogene TRBV3-2) with TRBJ1-2; D is undetermined. Germline V gene sequence: CDR1 LGHDT, CDR2 YNNKEL (reference sequence). This CDR3 region has 15 residues. The V and J ends lost 8 bases and 1 base respectively, with 17 bases between them. As DNA, the CDR3 is TGTGCCAGCCCCTTCTCGGGGTTACTTAACTATGGCTACACCTTC. It is translated as CASPFSGLLNYGYTF.

The V and J genes are TRBV7-2 and TRBJ1-2; D is undetermined. Trimming pared 0 bases from V and 4 bases from J, leaving 6 bases between. CDR1 SGHTA and CDR2 FQGNSA come from the germline V gene. This CDR3 is 13 amino acids long. The CDR3 is CASSLAQSYGYTF. Written as DNA, the CDR3 is TGTGCCAGCAGCTTAGCTCAGTCCTATGGCTACACCTTC. The full variable domain, with the rest looked up from reference TRBV7-2 and TRBJ1-2, is GAGVSQSPSNKVTEKGKDVELRCDPISGHTALYWYRQSLGQGLEFLIYFQGNSAPDKSGLPSDRFSAERTGGSVSTLTIQRTQQEDSAVYLCASSLAQSYGYTFGSGTRLTVV.

The sample holds a few counts of this clone. The chain recombines TRBV7-9 with TRBJ1-4, with TRBD1 matching 7 bases. The CDR3 has 16 amino acids. Germline V lookup: CDR1 SEHNR, CDR2 FQNEAQ (reference sequence). The ends lost 3 bases at V and 5 bases at J; junction bases unmatched: 9. CDR3 amino acids: CASSLRTGTVNEKLFF. In nucleotides, the CDR3 is TGTGCCAGCAGCTTGCGGACCGGGACAGTGAATGAAAAACTGTTTTTT.

The gene calls are TRBV11-3 and TRBJ2-1; D remains unclear. The CDR3 consists of 13 residues. Trimming removed 1 base at V and 6 bases at J, with 7 bases between. CDR1 and CDR2 (germline): SGHNT, YENEEA. The CDR3 region has the DNA TGTGCCAGCAGCTTAGGAGGTCGCAATGAGCAGTTCTTC. Its translation is CASSLGGRNEQFF.

The genes are TRBV29-1 and TRBJ2-7, with D perhaps TRBD2 (5 bases). The CDR3 runs to 11 residues. CDR1 is SQVTM and CDR2 is ANQGSEA in the germline V gene. The V end lost 7 bases, the J end lost 3 bases, and 10 bases lay between the germline ends. In DNA, the CDR3 is TGCAGCGGGTTTGAGGGCTACGAGCAGTACTTC. Protein sequence: CSGFEGYEQYF.

This chain links TRBV7-9 with TRBJ2-3; TRBD2 matches at 13 bases. The CDR3 consists of 16 residues. V shed 5 bases and J 2 bases; nucleotides not matched to a gene: 4. The V gene's germline CDR1 is SEHNR and CDR2 FQNEAQ (reference sequence). The CDR3 spells CASSPTSGGFTDTQYF. In DNA, the CDR3 is TGTGCCAGCAGCCCGACTAGCGGGGGGTTCACAGATACGCAGTATTTT.

This chain links TRBV29-1 with TRBJ1-2, with D possibly being TRBD1 (5 bases). The CDR3 consists of 14 residues. The germline V and J ends were trimmed by 3 bases and 0 bases, with 11 bases remaining between them. CDR1 and CDR2 (germline): SQVTM, ANQGSEA. DNA of the CDR3: TGCAGCGTTGACCCGACAGCGACTAACTATGGCTACACCTTC. Translating it yields CSVDPTATNYGYTF. Together with reference TRBV29-1 and TRBJ1-2, the CDR3 gives the full variable domain: SAVISQKPSRDICQRGTSLTIQCQVDSQVTMMFWYRQQPGQSLTLIATANQGSEATYESGFVIDKFPISRPNLTFSTLTVSNMSPEDSSIYLCSVDPTATNYGYTFGSGTRLTVV.

The chain has TRBV27 and TRBJ2-7; D is uncertain. CDR1 MNHEY and CDR2 SMNVEV come from the germline V gene (reference sequence). The CDR3 is 16 amino acids. With 6 bases removed from V and 2 bases from J, the gap between germline ends came to 20 bases. In nucleotides, the CDR3 is TGTGCCAGCAGAGCCGGTTGGGCATCTTCTCCCTACGAGCAGTACTTC. Translation: CASRAGWASSPYEQYF.

The chain uses TRBV29-1 and TRBJ2-1; weak D call: TRBD2 (5 bases). The CDR3 totals 12 residues. Per the germline V gene, CDR1 is SQVTM and CDR2 is ANQGSEA. Trimming cost V 6 bases and J 4 bases, with 10 bases left between them. CDR3 amino acids: CSVETGYNEQFF. The DNA for the CDR3 is TGCAGCGTCGAGACGGGATACAATGAGCAGTTCTTC.